This paragraph reports one TCR beta chain. No antigen is known for it. Sequencing was performed with immunoSEQ multiplex PCR; in TCRdb, only in-frame clones are kept and a portion is missing. The sample has about 49,000 clones; about 88% are singletons. This sample is drawn from a study of OX40 agonist ivuxolimab in advanced cancers. Study-wide points: There were also nonresponders showing low normalized T-cell clonal expansion. The study found among the lowest clonal expansion in partial responders at 0.1-3.0 mg/kg. Circulating CD4+ and CD8+ T cells showed clonal expansion by week 6 at 0.1 to 3.0 mg/kg. Expanded clones were, on average, more numerous among CD8+ T cells than CD4+.

CDR1 is SGHNT and CDR2 is YYREEE in the germline V gene (reference sequence). This CDR3 region has 16 residues. The V and J ends lost 3 bases and 1 base, in that order; junction bases with no gene match: 7. The sample consisted of CD4+ or CD8+ T cells sorted from blood, taken in a trial of the OX40 agonist ivuxolimab. This chain connects TRBV5-4 to TRBJ2-7; 10 positions agree with TRBD1. The sequence was obtained from an adult with an advanced solid tumor such as melanoma, head and neck, liver or kidney cancer. CDR3: CASSSGRGQGSYEQYF. The CDR3 region has the DNA TGTGCCAGCAGCTCAGGAAGGGGACAGGGGTCCTACGAGCAGTACTTC.